This T cell receptor (beta chain) was retrieved from a study of identical twins. Every sampled donor was Caucasian and healthy. The CDR3 is 14 amino acids. CDR1 is ENHRY, CDR2 SYGVKD, per germline. The V end was cut by 0 bases, the J end by 8 bases, with 10 bases between. TCRdb re-derived calls from the 5' RACE reads in MiXCR, one entry per CDR3 protein. The sample lists approximately 690,000 distinct CDR3 sequences, 6% to 6.5% occurring once. The V gene is TRBV10-3, the J gene TRBJ1-4; D gene ambiguous. The TCR comes from a man in his late teens or twenties in good health. Sample: naive T cells sorted from blood. Here the CDR3 reads CAISESLGGEKLFF. In nucleotides, the CDR3 is TGTGCCATCAGTGAGTCGTTGGGAGGCGAAAAACTGTTTTTT.